This T cell receptor beta chain stems from a study of T cells in Graves' hyperthyroidism and ophthalmopathy (dated by TCRdb to 2018 to 2020). Describing the broader study: Peripheral blood samples were taken at the time of initial diagnosis, prior to any treatment. Prospective prediction of ophthalmopathy was tested in an independent validation cohort consisting of some 18 hyperthyroidism patients and around 16 patients who later progressed to ophthalmopathy. The study also compared thyroid tissue and blood T-cell repertoires from five or six Graves' hyperthyroidism patients. The approximately 100 discovery patients were divided at random into training and test sets in a 7:3 ratio. According to the paper, TCR Vbeta CDR3 sequencing was carried out on 120 to 150 peripheral blood samples, which came from approximately 41 ophthalmopathy, 80 or so hyperthyroidism and approximately 17 progressor patients. TCR V-J signatures able to tell the groups apart were searched for in a discovery cohort of 95 or so patients, of whom roughly 42 had Graves' ophthalmopathy and roughly 57 had stable Graves' hyperthyroidism. Following sampling, methimazole starting at 30 mg daily was given to hyperthyroidism patients, and high-dose intravenous methylprednisolone was given to ophthalmopathy patients.

Comment on this clonotype: The clone's antigen remains unknown. Qualities for individual bases were not recorded, and no much larger clone is one base off.

Amplification of TCR beta CDR3 regions was carried out from RNA transcripts. The TCR CDR3 was subjected to a first round of RT-PCR using the HTBI primer set and the Qiagen OneStep RT-PCR kit. A second multiplex PCR round built the libraries, followed by size selection and purification. The libraries were sequenced on an Illumina HiSeq2000 using paired-end 100 bp reads. In the authors' own workflow: Raw data were processed with SOAPnuke, discarding reads with adapters, uncalled bases, mean Phred below 15, or no exact constant-primer or identifier match. COPE v1.2.5 was used to merge high-quality paired reads, and clonotypes were defined as unique nucleotide sequences. MiTCR v1.1 was used to align the clonotypes against IMGT TRBV, TRBD and TRBJ reference segments. Only V-J combinations with frequency above 0.0001, covering 99.2% of repertoires, were analysed. A TCS score was defined as the ratio between F50 (clonal expansion) and ExV (chaos), using BLOSUM62-based TCRdist between CDR3 peptides within each V-J. Welch's t-statistics and random forest reduced several hundred V-J features to around 14, which were used in a naive Bayes classifier (R e1071). TCRdb took the public reads, trimmed them with fastp at Q25, ran MiXCR for clone calling and kept in-frame beta chains. Rows merge per CDR3 protein into single entries with the most common DNA and genes. Clone size and V and J calls follow TCRdb, not the original study. This sample lists some 370,000 distinct CDR3 sequences; about an eighth were detected once. Around 27% of the sample is in the top ten clones.

What the authors observed across the whole study: During validation, the model predicted progression to ophthalmopathy a median of around 7 months ahead of onset, with around 71% sensitivity and about 72% specificity. A model built on a 13 V-J signature distinguished ophthalmopathy from stable hyperthyroidism, reaching about 88% sensitivity and approximately 83% specificity in cross-validation and 80%/75% in testing. Most expanded thyroid clonotypes (frequency above 0.001) were also detected in blood, a finding suggesting that blood repertoires may reflect thyroid immune responses. Sample size was not statistically predetermined, and investigators were not blinded to group allocation.

Moderately to severely active disease, a Clinical Activity Score of at least 3, a NOSPECS grade of at least 4, and a duration under 3 months were present in ophthalmopathy patients. Any patient with an uncontrolled infection, another autoimmune disease, pregnancy or lactation was excluded. Clinical symptoms, serum thyroxine and TRAb, thyroid ultrasound, and orbital computed tomography formed the basis for the diagnoses. PBMCs were separated from 7.5 to 10 ml of fresh peripheral blood using Ficoll-Paque density gradient centrifugation. Total RNA was extracted with Trizol reagent, and quality was checked on an Agilent 2100 Bioanalyzer. Sequencing was carried out using blood. This sequence originates from a man in his forties or fifties with Graves' ophthalmopathy.

CDR3 reads: CAIRETTSSNEQFF. In nucleotides, the sequence is TGTGCCATCAGGGAAACAACTAGTTCCAATGAGCAGTTCTTC. The chain is assembled from TRBV10-3 and TRBJ2-1, with TRBD2 perhaps the D gene, on 5 matching bases. From the germline V gene, CDR1 is ENHRY and CDR2 is SYGVKD. Spanning cysteine to phenylalanine, the CDR3 consists of 14 amino acids. Here the CDR3 DNA is all that survives: 42 bases in frame from base 1. The germline ends are 15 bases apart after V is trimmed by 6 bases and J by 6 bases.